The sequence of this TCR beta chain was determined in a study of shared clonotypes between healthy human individuals. Germline V gene sequence: CDR1 MGHRA, CDR2 YSYEKL. The CDR3 sequence is 16 residues long. Trimming took off 0 bases at V and 1 base at J, with 13 bases between the two ends. Some clones are missing from TCRdb's copy, which holds only in-frame ones; the method was immunoSEQ multiplex PCR. Here the sample spans roughly 1,000,000 clones, 75% to 80% being singletons. This chain joins TRBV4-1 and TRBJ2-7; D uncertain. The receptor's source is a young man in good health. Some clones in this sample may be carry-over from other donors' samples. The specimen was memory CD4+ T cells from PBMCs. Subset in this sample: CD45RA-negative fraction. The CDR3 here is CASSQDPSGVSYEQYF. The CDR3 coding sequence is TGCGCCAGCAGCCAAGACCCCTCTGGCGTTTCCTACGAGCAGTACTTC.